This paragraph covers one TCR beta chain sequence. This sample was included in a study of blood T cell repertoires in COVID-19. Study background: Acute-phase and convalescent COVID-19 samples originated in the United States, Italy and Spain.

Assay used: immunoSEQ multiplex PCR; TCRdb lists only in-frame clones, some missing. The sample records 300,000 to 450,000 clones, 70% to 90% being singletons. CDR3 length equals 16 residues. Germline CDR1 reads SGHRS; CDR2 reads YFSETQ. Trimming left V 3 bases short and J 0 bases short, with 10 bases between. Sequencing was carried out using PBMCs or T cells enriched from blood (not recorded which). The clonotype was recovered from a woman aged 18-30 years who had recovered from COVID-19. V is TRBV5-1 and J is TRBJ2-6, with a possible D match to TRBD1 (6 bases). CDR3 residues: CASSWDTRSGANVLTF. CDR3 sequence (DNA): TGCGCCAGCAGCTGGGACACCCGCTCTGGGGCCAACGTCCTGACTTTC.